This TCR beta chain was sequenced in a study of cytomegalovirus exposure and HLA in healthy donors. Whole-study context: Samples from HLA-typed donors yielded about 86 million unique TCRs in an early data release.

Of note for this clone: The antigen is unknown.

PCR used 60 Vbeta primers and 13 Jbeta primers. TCRdb keeps only in-frame clones here, not all; method: immunoSEQ multiplex PCR. The repertoire holds some 180,000 clones, with roughly four fifths as singletons. General study points: For most TCR beta V segments, an earlier analysis put the productive rate at about 87% or about 30% of the time. A later analysis linked a missense DCLRE1C variant to TCR beta V- and J-gene trimming.

Per germline, CDR1 LNHDA and CDR2 SQIVND (reference sequence). V was pared by 8 bases and J by 0 bases, with 7 bases of the junction left unmatched. The CDR3 extends over 15 amino acids. The gene calls are TRBV19 and TRBJ2-4; 7 bases are a match to TRBD2. The TCR originated in a male donor in good health and CMV-seronegative. Sequenced input: PBMCs. The CDR3 sequence: CASGSSGLAKNIQYF. CDR3 DNA sequence: TGTGCCAGTGGATCTAGCGGACTAGCCAAAAACATTCAGTACTTC.